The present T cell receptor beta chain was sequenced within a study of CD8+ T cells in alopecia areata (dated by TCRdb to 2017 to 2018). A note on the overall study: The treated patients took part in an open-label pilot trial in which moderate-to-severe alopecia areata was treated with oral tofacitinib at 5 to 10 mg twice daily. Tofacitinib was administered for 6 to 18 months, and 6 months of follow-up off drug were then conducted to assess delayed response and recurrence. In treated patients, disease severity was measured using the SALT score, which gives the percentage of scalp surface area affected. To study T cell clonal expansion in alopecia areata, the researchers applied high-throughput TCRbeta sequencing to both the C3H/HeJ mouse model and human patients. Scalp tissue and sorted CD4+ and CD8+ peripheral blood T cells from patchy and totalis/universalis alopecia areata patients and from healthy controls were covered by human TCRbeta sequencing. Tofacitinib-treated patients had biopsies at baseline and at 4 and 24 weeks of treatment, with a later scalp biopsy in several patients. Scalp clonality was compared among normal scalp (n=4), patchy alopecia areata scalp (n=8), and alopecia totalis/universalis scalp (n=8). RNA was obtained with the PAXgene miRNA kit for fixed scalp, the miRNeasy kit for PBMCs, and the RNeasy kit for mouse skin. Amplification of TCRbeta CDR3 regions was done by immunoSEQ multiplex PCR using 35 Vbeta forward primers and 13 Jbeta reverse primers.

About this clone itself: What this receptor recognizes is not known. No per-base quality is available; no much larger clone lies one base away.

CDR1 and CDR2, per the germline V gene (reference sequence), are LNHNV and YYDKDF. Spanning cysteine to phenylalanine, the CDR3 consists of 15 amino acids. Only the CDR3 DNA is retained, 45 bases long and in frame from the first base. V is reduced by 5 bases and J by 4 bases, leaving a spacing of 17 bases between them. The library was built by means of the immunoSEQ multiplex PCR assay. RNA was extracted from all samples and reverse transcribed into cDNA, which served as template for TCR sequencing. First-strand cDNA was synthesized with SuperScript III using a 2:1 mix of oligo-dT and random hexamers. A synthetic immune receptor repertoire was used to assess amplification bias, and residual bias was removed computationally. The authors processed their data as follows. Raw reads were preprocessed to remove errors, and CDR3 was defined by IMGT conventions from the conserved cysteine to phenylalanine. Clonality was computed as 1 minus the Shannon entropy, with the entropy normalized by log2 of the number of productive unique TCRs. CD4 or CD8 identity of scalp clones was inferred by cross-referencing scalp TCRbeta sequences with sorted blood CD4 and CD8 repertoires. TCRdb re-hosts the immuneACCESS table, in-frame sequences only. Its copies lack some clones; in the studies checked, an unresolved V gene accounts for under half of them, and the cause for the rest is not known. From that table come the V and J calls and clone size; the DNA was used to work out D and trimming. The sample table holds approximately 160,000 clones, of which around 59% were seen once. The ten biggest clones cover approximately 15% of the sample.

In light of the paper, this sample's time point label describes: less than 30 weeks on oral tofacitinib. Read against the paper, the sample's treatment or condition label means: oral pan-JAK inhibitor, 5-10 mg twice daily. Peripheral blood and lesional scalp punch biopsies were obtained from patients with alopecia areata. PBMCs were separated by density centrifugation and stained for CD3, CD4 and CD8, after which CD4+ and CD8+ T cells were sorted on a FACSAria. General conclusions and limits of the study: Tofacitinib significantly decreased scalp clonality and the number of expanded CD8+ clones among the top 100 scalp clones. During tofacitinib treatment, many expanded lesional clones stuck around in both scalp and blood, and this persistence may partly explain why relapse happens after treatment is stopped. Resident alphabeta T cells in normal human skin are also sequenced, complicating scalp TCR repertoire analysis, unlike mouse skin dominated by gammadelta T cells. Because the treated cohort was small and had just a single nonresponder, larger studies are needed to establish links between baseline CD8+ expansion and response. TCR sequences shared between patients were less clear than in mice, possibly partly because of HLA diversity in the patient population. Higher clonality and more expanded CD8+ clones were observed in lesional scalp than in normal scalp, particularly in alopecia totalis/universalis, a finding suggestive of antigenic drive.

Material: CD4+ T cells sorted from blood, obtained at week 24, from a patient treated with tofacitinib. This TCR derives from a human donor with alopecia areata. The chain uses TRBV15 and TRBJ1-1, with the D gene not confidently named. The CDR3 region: CATSARAWGGTEAFF. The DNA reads TGTGCCACCAGCGCTAGGGCCTGGGGTGGCACTGAAGCTTTCTTT.